This T cell receptor beta chain was retrieved from a study of vaccination effects on CD4 cells after COVID-19. Study as a whole: Specimens were obtained from a couple of convalescent patients 16 days and one week prior to vaccination.

This clone was counted between two and nine times. Its antigen is not identified. This CDR3 is built from 11 residues. Germline loops: CDR1 GTSNPN, CDR2 SVGIG (reference sequence). Trimming took off 2 bases at V and 2 bases at J, with 3 bases between the two ends. TCRdb keeps only in-frame clones here, not all; method: immunoSEQ multiplex PCR. Of fewer than 35,000 clones listed, under 80% were seen once; the top ten hold under 35%. Before sequencing, viral peptide pools were used by the ViraFEST assay to expand antigen-specific CD4+ T cells. CD4+ T cells were isolated after about nine days of culture. Between March and December 2020, the person had a SARS-CoV-2 infection that PCR confirmed. Cultures used roughly 2.2 million PBMC per well, about 10 IU/ml IL-2 and 10 ug/ml peptides. Cells had half their medium changed to IL-2 medium on days 3 and 7.

The genes are TRBV30 and TRBJ1-2; unclear D gene. The clonotype comes from a human donor who had a prior SARS-CoV-2 infection. The specimen was CD4+ T cells from PBMCs cultured with a peptide pool, collected before COVID-19 vaccination. CDR3 amino acids: CAWSINYGYTF. The CDR3 DNA reads as TGTGCCTGGAGTATCAACTATGGCTACACCTTC.